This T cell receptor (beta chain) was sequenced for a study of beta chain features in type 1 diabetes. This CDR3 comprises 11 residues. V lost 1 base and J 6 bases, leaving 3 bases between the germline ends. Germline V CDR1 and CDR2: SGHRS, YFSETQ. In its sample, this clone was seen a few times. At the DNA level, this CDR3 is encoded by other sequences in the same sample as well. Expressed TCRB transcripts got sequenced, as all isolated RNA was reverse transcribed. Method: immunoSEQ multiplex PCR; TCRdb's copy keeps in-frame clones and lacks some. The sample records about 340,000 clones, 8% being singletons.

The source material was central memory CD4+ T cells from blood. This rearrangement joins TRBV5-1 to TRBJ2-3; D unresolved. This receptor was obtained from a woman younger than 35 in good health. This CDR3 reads CASSLQDTQYF. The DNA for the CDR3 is TGCGCCAGCAGCTTGCAGGATACGCAGTATTTT.